This T cell receptor beta chain was sequenced during a study of cytomegalovirus exposure and HLA in healthy donors. Vbeta (60) and Jbeta (13) primers were used in the PCR. Libraries were prepared by immunoSEQ multiplex PCR; TCRdb keeps only in-frame clonotypes and omits some of them. The table records about 130,000 clones, roughly 89% of them present only once. Samples came from healthy bone marrow donors. In the case of this clone: The antigen is unknown.

The study's findings and limits: Among the most significant clusters, several appeared linked to common viral pathogens in a later analysis. Later analysis placed DRB1 highest and HLA-C lowest in TCR association rates, which differed by HLA locus.

The CDR3 sequence is 16 residues long. CDR1 and CDR2 (germline): SGDLS, YYNGEE. V dropped 0 bases and J dropped 0 bases, with 7 bases sitting between them. V gene TRBV9 combines with J gene TRBJ2-6, with D tentatively TRBD2 (5 bases). The material sequenced was PBMCs. The receptor was isolated from a woman aged 25-40 years in good health and CMV-seronegative. For the CDR3, the DNA is TGTGCCAGCAGCGTAGCGGGGAACTCTGGGGCCAACGTCCTGACTTTC. It codes for CASSVAGNSGANVLTF.